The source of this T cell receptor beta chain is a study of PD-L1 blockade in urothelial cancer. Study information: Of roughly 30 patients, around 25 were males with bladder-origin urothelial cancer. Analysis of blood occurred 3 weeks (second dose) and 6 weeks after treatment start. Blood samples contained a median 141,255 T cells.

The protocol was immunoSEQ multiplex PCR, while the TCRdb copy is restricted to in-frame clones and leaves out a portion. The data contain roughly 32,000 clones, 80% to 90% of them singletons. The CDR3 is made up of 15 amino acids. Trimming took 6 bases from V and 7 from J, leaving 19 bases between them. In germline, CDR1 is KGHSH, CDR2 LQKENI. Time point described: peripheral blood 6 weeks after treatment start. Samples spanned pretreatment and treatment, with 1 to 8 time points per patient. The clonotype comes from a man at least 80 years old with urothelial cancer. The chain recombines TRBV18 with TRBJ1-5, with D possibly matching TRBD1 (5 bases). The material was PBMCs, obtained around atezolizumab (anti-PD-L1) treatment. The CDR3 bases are TGTGCCAGCTCGCCGGGACCGACCGGAGGGCAGCCCCAGCATTTT. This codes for CASSPGPTGGQPQHF.